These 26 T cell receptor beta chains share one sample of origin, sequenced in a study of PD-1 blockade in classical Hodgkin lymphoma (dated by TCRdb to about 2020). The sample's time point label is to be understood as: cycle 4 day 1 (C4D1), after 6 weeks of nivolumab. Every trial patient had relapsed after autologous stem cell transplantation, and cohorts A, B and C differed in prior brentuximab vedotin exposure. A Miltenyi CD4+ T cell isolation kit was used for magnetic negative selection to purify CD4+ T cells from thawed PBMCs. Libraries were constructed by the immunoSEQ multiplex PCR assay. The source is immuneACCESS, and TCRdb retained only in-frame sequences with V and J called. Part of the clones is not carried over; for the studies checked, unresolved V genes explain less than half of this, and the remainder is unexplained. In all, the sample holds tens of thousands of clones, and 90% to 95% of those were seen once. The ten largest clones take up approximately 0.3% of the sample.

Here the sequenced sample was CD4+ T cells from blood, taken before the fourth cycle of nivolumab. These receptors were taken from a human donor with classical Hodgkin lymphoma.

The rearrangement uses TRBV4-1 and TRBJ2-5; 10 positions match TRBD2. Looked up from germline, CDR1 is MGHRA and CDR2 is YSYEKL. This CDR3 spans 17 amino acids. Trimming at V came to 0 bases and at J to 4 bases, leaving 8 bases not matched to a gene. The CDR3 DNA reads TGCGCCAGCAGCCAAGAACAAAGCGGGAGGGCCTTAGAGACCCAGTACTTC. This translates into CASSQEQSGRALETQYF.

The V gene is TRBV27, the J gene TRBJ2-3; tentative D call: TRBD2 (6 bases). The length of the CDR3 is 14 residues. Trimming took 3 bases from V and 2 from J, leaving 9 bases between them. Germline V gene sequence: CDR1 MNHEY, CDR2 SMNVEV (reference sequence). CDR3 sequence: CASSFERATDTQYF. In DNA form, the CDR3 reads TGTGCCAGCAGTTTCGAGCGGGCCACAGATACGCAGTATTTT.

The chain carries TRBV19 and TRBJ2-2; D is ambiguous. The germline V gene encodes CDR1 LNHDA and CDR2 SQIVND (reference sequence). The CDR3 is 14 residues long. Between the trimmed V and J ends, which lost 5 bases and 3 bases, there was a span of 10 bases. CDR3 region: CASSPETYTGELFF. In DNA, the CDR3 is TGTGCCAGTAGTCCCGAGACCTACACCGGGGAGCTGTTTTTT.

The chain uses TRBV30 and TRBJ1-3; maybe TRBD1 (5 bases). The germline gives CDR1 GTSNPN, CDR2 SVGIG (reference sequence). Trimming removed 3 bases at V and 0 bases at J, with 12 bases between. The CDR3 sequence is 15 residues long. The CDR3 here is CAWRTTAYSGNTIYF. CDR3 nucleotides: TGTGCCTGGAGGACGACAGCGTACTCTGGAAACACCATATATTTT. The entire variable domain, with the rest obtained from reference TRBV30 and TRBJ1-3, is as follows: SQTIHQWPATLVQPVGSPLSLECTVEGTSNPNLYWYRQAAGRGLQLLFYSVGIGQISSEVPQNLSASRPQDRQFILSSKKLLLSDSGFYLCAWRTTAYSGNTIYFGEGSWLTVV.

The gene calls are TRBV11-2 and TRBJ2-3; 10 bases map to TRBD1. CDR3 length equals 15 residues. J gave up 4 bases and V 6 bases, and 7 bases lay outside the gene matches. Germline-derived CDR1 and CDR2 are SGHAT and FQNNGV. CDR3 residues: CASRIRDRGPDTQYF. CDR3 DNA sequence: TGTGCCAGCAGGATCCGGGACAGGGGCCCAGATACGCAGTATTTT. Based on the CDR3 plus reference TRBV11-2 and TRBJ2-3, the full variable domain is EAGVAQSPRYKIIEKRQSVAFWCNPISGHATLYWYQQILGQGPKLLIQFQNNGVVDDSQLPKDRFSAERLKGVDSTLKIQPAKLEDSAVYLCASRIRDRGPDTQYFGPGTRLTVL.

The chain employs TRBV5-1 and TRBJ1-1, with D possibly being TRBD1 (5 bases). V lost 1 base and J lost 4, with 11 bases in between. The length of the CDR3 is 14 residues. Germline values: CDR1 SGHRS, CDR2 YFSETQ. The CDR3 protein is CASSLWRGGTEAFF. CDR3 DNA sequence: TGCGCCAGCAGCTTGTGGCGGGGCGGCACTGAAGCTTTCTTT. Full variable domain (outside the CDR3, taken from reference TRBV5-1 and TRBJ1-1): KAGVTQTPRYLIKTRGQQVTLSCSPISGHRSVSWYQQTPGQGLQFLFEYFSETQRNKGNFPGRFSGRQFSNSRSEMNVSTLELGDSALYLCASSLWRGGTEAFFGQGTRLTVV.

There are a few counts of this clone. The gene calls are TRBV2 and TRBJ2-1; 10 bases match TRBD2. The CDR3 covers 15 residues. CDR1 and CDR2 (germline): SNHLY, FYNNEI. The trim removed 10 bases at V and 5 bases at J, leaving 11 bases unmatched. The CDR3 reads CATRFEREGDNEQFF. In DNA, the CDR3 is TGTGCCACCCGATTCGAGCGGGAGGGAGACAATGAGCAGTTCTTC.

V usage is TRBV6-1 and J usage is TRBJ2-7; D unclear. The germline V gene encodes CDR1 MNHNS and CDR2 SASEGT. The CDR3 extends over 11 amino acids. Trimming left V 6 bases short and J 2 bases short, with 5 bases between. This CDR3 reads CASRDAYEQYF. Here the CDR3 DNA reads TGTGCCAGCAGGGACGCCTACGAGCAGTACTTC.

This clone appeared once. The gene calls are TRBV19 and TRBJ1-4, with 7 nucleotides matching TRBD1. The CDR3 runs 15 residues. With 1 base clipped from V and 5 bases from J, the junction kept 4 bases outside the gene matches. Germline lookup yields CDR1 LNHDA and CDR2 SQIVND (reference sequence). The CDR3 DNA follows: TGTGCCAGTAGTATAGGGGACAGCCGGAATGAAAAACTGTTTTTT. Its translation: CASSIGDSRNEKLFF.

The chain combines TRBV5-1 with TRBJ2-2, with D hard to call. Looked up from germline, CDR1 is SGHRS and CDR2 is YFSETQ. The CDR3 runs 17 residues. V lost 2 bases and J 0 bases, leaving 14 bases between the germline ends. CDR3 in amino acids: CASSLGRLDTNTGELFF. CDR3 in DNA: TGCGCCAGCAGCTTAGGACGGCTCGACACGAACACCGGGGAGCTGTTTTTT.

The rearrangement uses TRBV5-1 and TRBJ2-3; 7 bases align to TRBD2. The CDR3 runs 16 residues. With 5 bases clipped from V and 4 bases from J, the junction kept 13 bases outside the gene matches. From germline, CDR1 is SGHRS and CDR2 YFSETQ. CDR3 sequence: CASRWLIAGEADTQYF. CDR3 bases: TGCGCCAGCAGATGGTTAATAGCGGGCGAGGCAGATACGCAGTATTTT.

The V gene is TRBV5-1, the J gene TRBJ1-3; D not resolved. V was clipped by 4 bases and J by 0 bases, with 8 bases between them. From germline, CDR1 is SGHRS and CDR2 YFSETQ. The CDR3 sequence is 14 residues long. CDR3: CASSVQSSGNTIYF. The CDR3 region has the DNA TGCGCCAGCAGCGTACAAAGCTCTGGAAACACCATATATTTT.

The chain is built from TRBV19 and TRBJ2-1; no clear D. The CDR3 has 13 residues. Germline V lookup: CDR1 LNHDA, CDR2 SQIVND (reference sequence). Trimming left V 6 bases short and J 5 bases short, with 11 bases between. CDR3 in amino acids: CASSRHGDNEQFF. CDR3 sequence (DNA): TGTGCCAGTAGCCGACATGGGGACAATGAGCAGTTCTTC.

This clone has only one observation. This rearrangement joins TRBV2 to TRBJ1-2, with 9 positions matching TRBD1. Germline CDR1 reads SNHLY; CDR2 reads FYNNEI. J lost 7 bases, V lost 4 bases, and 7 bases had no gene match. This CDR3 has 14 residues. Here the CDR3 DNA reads TGTGCCAGCAGTGTGGACAGGGGAGTACGTGGCTACACCTTC. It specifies CASSVDRGVRGYTF.

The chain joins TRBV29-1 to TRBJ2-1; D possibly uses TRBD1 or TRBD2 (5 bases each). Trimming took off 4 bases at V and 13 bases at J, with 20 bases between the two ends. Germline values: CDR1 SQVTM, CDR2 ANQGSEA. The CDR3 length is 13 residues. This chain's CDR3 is CSVGPGTYLPQFF. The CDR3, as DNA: TGCAGCGTTGGCCCCGGGACCTACCTACCCCAGTTCTTC.

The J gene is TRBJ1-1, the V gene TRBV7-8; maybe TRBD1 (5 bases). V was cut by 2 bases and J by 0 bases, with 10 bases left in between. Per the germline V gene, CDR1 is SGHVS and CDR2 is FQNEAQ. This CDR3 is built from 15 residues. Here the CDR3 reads CASSLRNRLNTEAFF. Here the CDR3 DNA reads TGTGCCAGCAGCTTACGTAACAGGTTGAACACTGAAGCTTTCTTT. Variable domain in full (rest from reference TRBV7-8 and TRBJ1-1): GAGVSQSPRYKVAKRGQDVALRCDPISGHVSLFWYQQALGQGPEFLTYFQNEAQLDKSGLPSDRFFAERPEGSVSTLKIQRTQQEDSAVYLCASSLRNRLNTEAFFGQGTRLTVV.

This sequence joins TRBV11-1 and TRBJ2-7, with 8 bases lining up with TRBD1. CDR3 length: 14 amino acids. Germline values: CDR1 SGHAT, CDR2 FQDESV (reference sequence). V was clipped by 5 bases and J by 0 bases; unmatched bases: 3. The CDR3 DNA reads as TGTGCCAGCAGCCCAACAGGGGGCTCCTACGAGCAGTACTTC. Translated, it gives CASSPTGGSYEQYF.

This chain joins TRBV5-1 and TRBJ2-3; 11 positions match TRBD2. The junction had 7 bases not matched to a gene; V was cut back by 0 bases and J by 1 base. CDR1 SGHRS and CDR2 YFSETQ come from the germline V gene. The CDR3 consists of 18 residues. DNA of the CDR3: TGCGCCAGCAGCTTGGGCGATAGGACTAGCGGGCGCACAGATACGCAGTATTTT. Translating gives CASSLGDRTSGRTDTQYF.

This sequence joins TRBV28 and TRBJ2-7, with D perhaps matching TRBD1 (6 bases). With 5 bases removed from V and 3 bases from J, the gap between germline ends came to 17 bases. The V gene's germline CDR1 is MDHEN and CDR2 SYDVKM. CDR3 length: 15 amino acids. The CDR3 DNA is TGTGCCAGCAGTCTAACAGGGATTGGCATCTACGAGCAGTACTTC. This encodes CASSLTGIGIYEQYF.

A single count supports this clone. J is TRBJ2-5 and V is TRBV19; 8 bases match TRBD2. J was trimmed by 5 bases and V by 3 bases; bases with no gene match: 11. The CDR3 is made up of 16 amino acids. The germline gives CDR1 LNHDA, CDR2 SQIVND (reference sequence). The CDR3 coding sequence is TGTGCCAGTAGTATTCTGGGGGCGGGAGGATTGGAGACCCAGTACTTC. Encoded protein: CASSILGAGGLETQYF. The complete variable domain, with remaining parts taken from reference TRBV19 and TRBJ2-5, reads DGGITQSPKYLFRKEGQNVTLSCEQNLNHDAMYWYRQDPGQGLRLIYYSQIVNDFQKGDIAEGYSVSREKKESFPLTVTSAQKNPTAFYLCASSILGAGGLETQYFGPGTRLLVL.

Written as DNA, the CDR3 is TGTGCCAGCAGTGACGCAAGGGGAGGGTCTAGCTCCTACAATGAGCAGTTCTTC. It translates to CASSDARGGSSSYNEQFF. The rearrangement joins TRBV6-4 to TRBJ2-1; 7 positions agree with TRBD2. V shed 2 bases and J 0 bases; nucleotides not matched to a gene: 10. Germline values: CDR1 MRHNA, CDR2 SNTAGT. The CDR3 is 18 amino acids.

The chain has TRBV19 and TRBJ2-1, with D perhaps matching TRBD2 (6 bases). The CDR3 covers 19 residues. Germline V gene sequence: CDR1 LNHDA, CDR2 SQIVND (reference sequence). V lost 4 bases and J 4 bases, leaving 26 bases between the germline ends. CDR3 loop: CASSSPGLARPSLYNEQFF. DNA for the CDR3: TGTGCCAGTAGTAGCCCTGGGCTAGCGCGACCATCGTTATACAATGAGCAGTTCTTC. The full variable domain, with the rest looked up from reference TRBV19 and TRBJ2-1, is DGGITQSPKYLFRKEGQNVTLSCEQNLNHDAMYWYRQDPGQGLRLIYYSQIVNDFQKGDIAEGYSVSREKKESFPLTVTSAQKNPTAFYLCASSSPGLARPSLYNEQFFGPGTRLTVL.

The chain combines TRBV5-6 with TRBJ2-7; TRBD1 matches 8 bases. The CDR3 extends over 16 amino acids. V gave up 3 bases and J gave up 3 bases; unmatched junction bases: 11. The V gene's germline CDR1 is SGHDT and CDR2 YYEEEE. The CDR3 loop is CASSSYVNRGSYEQYF. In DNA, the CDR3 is TGTGCCAGCAGCTCTTACGTAAACAGGGGGAGCTACGAGCAGTACTTC. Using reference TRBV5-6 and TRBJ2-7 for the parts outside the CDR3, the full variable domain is DAGVTQSPTHLIKTRGQQVTLRCSPKSGHDTVSWYQQALGQGPQFIFQYYEEEERQRGNFPDRFSGHQFPNYSSELNVNALLLGDSALYLCASSSYVNRGSYEQYFGPGTRLTVT.

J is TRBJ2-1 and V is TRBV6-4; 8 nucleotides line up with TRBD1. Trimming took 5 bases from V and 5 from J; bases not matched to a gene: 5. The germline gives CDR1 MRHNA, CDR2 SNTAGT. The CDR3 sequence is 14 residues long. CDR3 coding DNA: TGTGCCAGCAGTCCGGGACAGGCCAACAATGAGCAGTTCTTC. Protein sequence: CASSPGQANNEQFF.

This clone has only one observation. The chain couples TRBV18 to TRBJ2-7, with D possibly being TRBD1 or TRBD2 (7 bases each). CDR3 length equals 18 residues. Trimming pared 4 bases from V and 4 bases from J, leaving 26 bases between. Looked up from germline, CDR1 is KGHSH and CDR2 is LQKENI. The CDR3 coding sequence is TGTGCCAGCTCACGACCCCGTGGTCAGGGGGAGGGCTCTTACGAGCAGTACTTC. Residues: CASSRPRGQGEGSYEQYF.

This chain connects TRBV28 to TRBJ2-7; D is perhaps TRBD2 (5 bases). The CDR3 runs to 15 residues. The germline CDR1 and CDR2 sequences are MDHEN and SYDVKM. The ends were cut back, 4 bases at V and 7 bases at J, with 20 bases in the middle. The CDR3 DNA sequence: TGTGCCAGCAGTTCGGTCCGCCCTAGTACTAGGGAGCAGTACTTC. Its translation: CASSSVRPSTREQYF.